One and the same sample provided the 17 T cell receptor beta chains below, sequenced in a study of graft-versus-host responses after intestinal transplantation listed by TCRdb under 2021. The receptor library was made with the immunoSEQ multiplex PCR assay. The source is immuneACCESS, and TCRdb retained only in-frame sequences with V and J called. Part of the clones is not carried over; for the studies checked, unresolved V genes explain less than half of this, and the remainder is unexplained. The sample includes around 30,000 clones, with 93% observed a single time. The ten top clones hold just over 0.7% of the sample. Sample: PBMCs, taken approximately ten weeks after intestinal transplant. Source of these receptors: a human patient who received an intestinal transplant, so some T cells may come from the graft donor.

This chain links TRBV18 with TRBJ2-3; 7 bases are shared with TRBD1. J lost 2 bases, V lost 3 bases, and 14 bases had no gene match. Germline V gives CDR1 KGHSH, CDR2 LQKENI. This CDR3 spans 18 amino acids. In DNA, the CDR3 is TGTGCCAGCTCACCGGGACAGAAAGGGGGAGCCACCACAGATACGCAGTATTTT. Translation gives CASSPGQKGGATTDTQYF.

V and J are TRBV10-3 and TRBJ1-1; 7 bases are shared with TRBD1. The germline V gene encodes CDR1 ENHRY and CDR2 SYGVKD. The CDR3 covers 15 residues. After removal of 4 bases from V and 5 bases from J, the junction contained 10 bases not matched to a gene. CDR3 in amino acids: CAISAFIPGGTEAFF. CDR3 in DNA: TGTGCCATCAGTGCTTTTATACCAGGGGGAACTGAAGCTTTCTTT.

The J gene is TRBJ2-3, the V gene TRBV4-3; no firm D call. This CDR3 is built from 18 residues. In germline, CDR1 is LGHNA, CDR2 YSLEER. V lost 0 bases and J 3 bases, leaving 19 bases between the germline ends. This chain's CDR3 is CASSQDLESELATDTQYF. The CDR3, as DNA: TGCGCCAGCAGCCAAGATCTAGAGAGCGAGCTCGCGACAGATACGCAGTATTTT.

The chain employs TRBV6-6 and TRBJ1-1, with unresolved D. Trimming shortened V by 0 bases and J by 11 bases, and 13 bases separated the two germline ends. Germline CDR1 MNHNY, CDR2 SVGAGI (reference sequence). There are 13 residues in the CDR3. The CDR3 nucleotides are TGTGCCAGCAGTTACTCCATGAGGGTTTGGGCTTTCTTT. This sequence encodes CASSYSMRVWAFF.

The rearrangement uses TRBV30 and TRBJ2-5; D remains ambiguous. This CDR3 comprises 10 residues. The V end was cut by 5 bases, the J end by 13 bases, with 14 bases between. The V gene's germline CDR1 is GTSNPN and CDR2 SVGIG (reference sequence). CDR3 nucleotide sequence: TGTGCCTGGGGATTCTACGAGCGGTACTTC. Amino acids: CAWGFYERYF.

The CDR3 reads CASSEQEASGNTIYF. The CDR3 bases are TGTGCCAGCAGTGAACAGGAGGCCTCTGGAAACACCATATATTTT. This chain connects TRBV6-1 to TRBJ1-3; D ambiguous. CDR1 MNHNS and CDR2 SASEGT come from the germline V gene. This CDR3 has 15 amino acids. V shed 2 bases and J shed 0 bases, with 8 bases lying between them.

The V call is TRBV6-4, the J call TRBJ2-5, with 9 nucleotides matching TRBD2. The CDR3 runs to 15 residues. CDR1 is MRHNA and CDR2 is SNTAGT in the germline V gene. Trimming took 2 bases from V and 4 from J; bases not matched to a gene: 5. CDR3 sequence reads: CASSDIAGGIETQYF. For the CDR3, the DNA is TGTGCCAGCAGTGACATTGCGGGGGGGATAGAGACCCAGTACTTC.

The CDR3 reads CASSPGNRNYGYTF. The CDR3 DNA reads as TGTGCCAGCAGTCCTGGGAACCGTAACTATGGCTACACCTTC. This chain joins TRBV6-6 and TRBJ1-2, with D unclear. Trimming pared 5 bases from V and 1 base from J, leaving 11 bases between. The CDR3 length is 14 residues. Germline V gene data show CDR1 as MNHNY and CDR2 as SVGAGI (reference sequence).

This chain joins TRBV6-6 and TRBJ1-5; D gene uncertain. The CDR3 extends over 15 amino acids. V lost 1 base to trimming and J lost 5 bases, with 12 bases between them. From germline, CDR1 is MNHNY and CDR2 SVGAGI (reference sequence). The CDR3 reads CASSYYLDGDQPQHF. The CDR3 DNA is TGTGCCAGCAGTTACTACTTGGACGGGGATCAGCCCCAGCATTTT.

Remarks on this clone: Within the sample, other DNA sequences also encode this same CDR3. The chain combines TRBV5-6 with TRBJ1-5; D is unclear. Trimming left V 0 bases short and J 5 bases short, with 3 bases between. The CDR3 has 12 amino acids. Germline CDR1 is SGHDT and CDR2 is YYEEEE. The CDR3 coding sequence is TGTGCCAGCAGCTTGGGCGATCAGCCCCAGCATTTT. This encodes CASSLGDQPQHF.

This clone was seen just once. The chain carries TRBV4-1 and TRBJ2-3; D call uncertain. The CDR3 has 15 amino acids. Germline CDR1 is MGHRA and CDR2 is YSYEKL. The V gene lost 4 bases and the J gene lost 4 bases, with 15 bases spanning the gap. CDR3 DNA sequence: TGCGCCAGCAGCCGTCTGCGGTGGTTGGCAGATACGCAGTATTTT. Its protein product is CASSRLRWLADTQYF.

This rearrangement joins TRBV5-1 to TRBJ2-1, with 7 bases fitting TRBD1. The CDR3 is 15 residues long. Germline V gene data show CDR1 as SGHRS and CDR2 as YFSETQ. V trimming: 2 bases; J trimming: 3 bases; junction bases outside the gene matches: 5. The CDR3 coding sequence is TGCGCCAGCAGCTTAGACAGGGCCGACTACAATGAGCAGTTCTTC. Protein product: CASSLDRADYNEQFF. The full variable domain, in which reference TRBV5-1 and TRBJ2-1 provide the parts outside the CDR3, is KAGVTQTPRYLIKTRGQQVTLSCSPISGHRSVSWYQQTPGQGLQFLFEYFSETQRNKGNFPGRFSGRQFSNSRSEMNVSTLELGDSALYLCASSLDRADYNEQFFGPGTRLTVL.

The chain has TRBV14 and TRBJ2-7; D call uncertain. The CDR3 covers 14 residues. Trimming took 0 bases from V and 4 from J, leaving 10 bases between them. Germline assignment: CDR1 SGHDN and CDR2 FVKESK. CDR3 in amino acids: CASSQDRYGYEQYF. The CDR3 bases are TGTGCCAGCAGCCAAGATCGATACGGATACGAGCAGTACTTC.

The CDR3 DNA follows: TGCGCCAGCAGCCAAGGACGTGATCCGGGAGCCTACAATGAGCAGTTCTTC. Translation gives CASSQGRDPGAYNEQFF. The chain links TRBV4-1 to TRBJ2-1; the D gene is possibly TRBD2 (6 bases). This CDR3 has 17 residues. V gave up 1 base and J gave up 2 bases, with 15 bases separating them. CDR1 and CDR2 (germline): MGHRA, YSYEKL.

V usage is TRBV2 and J usage is TRBJ1-6, with TRBD1 as a possible D gene (5 bases). Looked up from germline, CDR1 is SNHLY and CDR2 is FYNNEI. V was shortened by 7 bases and J by 0 bases, with 16 bases between the two germline ends. The CDR3 is 17 residues long. Here the CDR3 DNA reads TGTGCCAGCACCAGCCCCCGGGGGAGCTCCTATAATTCACCCCTCCACTTT. It is translated as CASTSPRGSSYNSPLHF.

Notes on this clone: Mismatch with germline at one junction end may stem from a read error. The chain is built from TRBV7-9 and TRBJ1-2, with 10 bases that match TRBD1. Germline V gene data show CDR1 as SEHNR and CDR2 as FQNEAQ (reference sequence). This CDR3 comprises 15 residues. The CDR3 sequence: CASSLVMDRGSGHTF. In DNA, the CDR3 is TGTGCCAGCAGCTTAGTAATGGACAGGGGGTCTGGCCACACCTTC.

In DNA form, the CDR3 reads TGCGCCAGCAGCCAATTGCTCGGGGACTTTGCCTACGAGCAGTACTTC. Translating gives CASSQLLGDFAYEQYF. J is TRBJ2-7 and V is TRBV4-3; D perhaps matches TRBD2 (6 bases). The V end was cut by 2 bases, the J end by 2 bases, with 16 bases between. The CDR3 is 16 residues long. Germline CDR1 reads LGHNA; CDR2 reads YSLEER.